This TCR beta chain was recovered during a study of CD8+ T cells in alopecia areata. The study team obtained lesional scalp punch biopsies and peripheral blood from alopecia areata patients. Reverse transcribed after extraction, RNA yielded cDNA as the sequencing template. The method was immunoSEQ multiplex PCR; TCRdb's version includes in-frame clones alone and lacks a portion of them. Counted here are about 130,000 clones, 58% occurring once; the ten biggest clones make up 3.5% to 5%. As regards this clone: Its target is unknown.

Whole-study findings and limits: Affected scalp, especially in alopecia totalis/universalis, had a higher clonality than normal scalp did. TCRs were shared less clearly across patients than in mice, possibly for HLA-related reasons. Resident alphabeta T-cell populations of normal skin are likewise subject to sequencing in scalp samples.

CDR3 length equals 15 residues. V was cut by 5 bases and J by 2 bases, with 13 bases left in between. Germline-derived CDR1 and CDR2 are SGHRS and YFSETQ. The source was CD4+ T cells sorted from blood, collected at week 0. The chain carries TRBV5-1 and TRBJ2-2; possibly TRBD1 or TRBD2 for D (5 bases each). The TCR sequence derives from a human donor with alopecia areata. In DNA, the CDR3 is TGCGCCAGCAGGCCCGGGACGGTAAACACCGGGGAGCTGTTTTTT. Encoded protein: CASRPGTVNTGELFF.